This paragraph covers one T cell receptor beta chain sequence. The sample is drawn from a study of radiation and T cells in renal cell carcinoma. Repertoires were generated with immunoSEQ multiplex PCR, while TCRdb's copy carries only in-frame clones and drops some. The table records 130,000 or so clones, around 78% of them present only once. Deletions cut 1 base from V and 10 bases from J, with 13 bases between. The CDR3 is made up of 13 amino acids. Germline values: CDR1 LNHDA, CDR2 SQIVND (reference sequence). Time point in this sample: baseline pretreatment blood. Documented treatment: 15 Gy SBRT to primary tumor, nephrectomy 4 weeks later.

The rearrangement uses TRBV19 and TRBJ1-1; D is undetermined. Here the sequenced sample was blood, taken from a patient whose treatment included radiotherapy and nephrectomy. The receptor's source is a woman between 45 and 60 years old with renal cell carcinoma. The CDR3 loop is CASSIVERSAAFF. As DNA, the CDR3 is TGTGCCAGTAGTATAGTGGAGCGGTCGGCAGCTTTCTTT.